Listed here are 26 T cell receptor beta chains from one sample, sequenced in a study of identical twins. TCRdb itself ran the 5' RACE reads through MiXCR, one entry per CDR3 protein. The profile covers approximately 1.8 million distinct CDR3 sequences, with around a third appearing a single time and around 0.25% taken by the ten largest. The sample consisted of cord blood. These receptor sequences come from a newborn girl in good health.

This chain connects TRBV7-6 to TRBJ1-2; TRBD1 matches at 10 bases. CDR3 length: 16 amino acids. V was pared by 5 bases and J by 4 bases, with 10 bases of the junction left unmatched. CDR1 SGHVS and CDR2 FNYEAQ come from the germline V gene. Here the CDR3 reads CASSNRTGGMGYGYTF. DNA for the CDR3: TGTGCCAGCAGCAACCGGACAGGGGGTATGGGCTATGGCTACACCTTC.

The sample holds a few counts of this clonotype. The CDR3 region has the DNA TGTGCCATCATGACCCCGGGACTAGGAGGACGGAGCACAGATACGCAGTATTTT. Amino acid sequence: CAIMTPGLGGRSTDTQYF. The chain uses TRBV10-3 and TRBJ2-3; TRBD2 agrees at 8 bases. CDR3 length: 18 amino acids. V shed 7 bases, J shed 0 bases, and the junction held 15 bases outside the gene matches. The V gene's germline CDR1 is ENHRY and CDR2 SYGVKD.

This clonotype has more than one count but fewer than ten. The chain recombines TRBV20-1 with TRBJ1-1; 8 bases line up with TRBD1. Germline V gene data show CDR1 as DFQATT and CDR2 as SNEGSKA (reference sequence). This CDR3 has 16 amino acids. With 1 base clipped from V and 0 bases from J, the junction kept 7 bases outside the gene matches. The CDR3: CSARADRGPMNTEAFF. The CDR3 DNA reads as TGCAGTGCTAGAGCCGACAGGGGCCCAATGAACACTGAAGCTTTCTTT.

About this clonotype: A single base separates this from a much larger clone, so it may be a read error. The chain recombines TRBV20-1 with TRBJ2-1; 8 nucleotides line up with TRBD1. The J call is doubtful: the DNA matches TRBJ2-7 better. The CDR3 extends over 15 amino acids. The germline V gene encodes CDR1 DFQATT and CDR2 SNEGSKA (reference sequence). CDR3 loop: CSARTGAPSYNEQYF. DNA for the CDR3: TGCAGTGCTAGGACAGGGGCCCCCTCCTACAATGAGCAGTACTTC.

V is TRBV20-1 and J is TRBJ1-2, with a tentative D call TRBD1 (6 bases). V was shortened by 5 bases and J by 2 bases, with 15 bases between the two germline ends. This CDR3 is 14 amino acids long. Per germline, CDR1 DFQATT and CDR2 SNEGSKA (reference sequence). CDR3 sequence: CSAGRDIGNYGYTF. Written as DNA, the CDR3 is TGCAGTGCTGGCCGGGACATTGGAAACTATGGCTACACCTTC.

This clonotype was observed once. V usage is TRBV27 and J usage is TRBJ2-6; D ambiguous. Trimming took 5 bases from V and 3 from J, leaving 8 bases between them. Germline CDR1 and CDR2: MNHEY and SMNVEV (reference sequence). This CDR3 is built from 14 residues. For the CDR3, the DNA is TGTGCCAGCAGTCCAACGGTTGGGGCCAACGTCCTGACTTTC. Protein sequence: CASSPTVGANVLTF. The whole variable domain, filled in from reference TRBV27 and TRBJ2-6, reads EAQVTQNPRYLITVTGKKLTVTCSQNMNHEYMSWYRQDPGLGLRQIYYSMNVEVTDKGDVPEGYKVSRKEKRNFPLILESPSPNQTSLYFCASSPTVGANVLTFGAGSRLTVL.

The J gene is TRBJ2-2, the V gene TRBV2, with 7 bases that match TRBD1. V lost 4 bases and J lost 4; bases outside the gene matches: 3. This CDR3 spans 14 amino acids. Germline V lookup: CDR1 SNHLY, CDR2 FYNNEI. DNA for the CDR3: TGTGCCAGCAGTGCAAACAGGGGCACCGGGGAGCTGTTTTTT. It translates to CASSANRGTGELFF. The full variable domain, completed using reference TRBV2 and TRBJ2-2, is EPEVTQTPSHQVTQMGQEVILRCVPISNHLYFYWYRQILGQKVEFLVSFYNNEISEKSEIFDDQFSVERPDGSNFTLKIRSTKLEDSAMYFCASSANRGTGELFFGEGSRLTVL.

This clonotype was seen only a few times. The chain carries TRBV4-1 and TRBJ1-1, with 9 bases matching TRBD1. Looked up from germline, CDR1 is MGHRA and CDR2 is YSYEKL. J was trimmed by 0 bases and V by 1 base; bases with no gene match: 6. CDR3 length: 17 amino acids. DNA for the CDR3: TGCGCCAGCAGCCAAGGCCCACAGGGGGCGATGAACACTGAAGCTTTCTTT. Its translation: CASSQGPQGAMNTEAFF.

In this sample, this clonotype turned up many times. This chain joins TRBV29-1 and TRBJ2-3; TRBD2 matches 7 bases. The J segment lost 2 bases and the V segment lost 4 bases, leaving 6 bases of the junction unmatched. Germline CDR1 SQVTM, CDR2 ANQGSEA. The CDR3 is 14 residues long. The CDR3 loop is CSVVGGSLTDTQYF. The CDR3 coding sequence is TGCAGCGTTGTCGGCGGGAGCCTCACAGATACGCAGTATTTT.

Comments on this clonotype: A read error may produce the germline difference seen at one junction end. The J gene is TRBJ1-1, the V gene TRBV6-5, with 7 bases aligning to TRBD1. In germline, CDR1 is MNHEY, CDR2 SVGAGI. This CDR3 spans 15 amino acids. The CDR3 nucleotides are TGTGCCAGCAGTTACCTAGAGGGGGCTAGGACTGGAGCTTTCTTT. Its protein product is CASSYLEGARTGAFF.

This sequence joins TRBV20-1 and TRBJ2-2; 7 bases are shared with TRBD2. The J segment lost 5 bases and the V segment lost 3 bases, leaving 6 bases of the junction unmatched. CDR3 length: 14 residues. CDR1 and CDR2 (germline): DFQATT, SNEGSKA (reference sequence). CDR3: CSARETSRTGELFF. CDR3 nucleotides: TGCAGTGCTAGGGAGACTAGCAGAACCGGGGAGCTGTTTTTT.

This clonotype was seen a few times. CDR3 in DNA: TGTGCCAGCCGGGACAGGGCAGGAGATACGCAGTATTTT. It translates to CASRDRAGDTQYF. The chain joins TRBV28 to TRBJ2-3, with 9 bases identical to TRBD1. J gave up 5 bases and V 8 bases, and 5 bases lay outside the gene matches. The germline CDR1 and CDR2 sequences are MDHEN and SYDVKM. CDR3 length equals 13 residues.

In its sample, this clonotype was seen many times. CDR3 bases: TGTGCCAGCAGTTTGGGGGCGGCTTTCTTT. Protein sequence: CASSLGAAFF. V and J are TRBV12-3 or TRBV12-4 and TRBJ1-1; D may be TRBD1 (6 bases). The CDR3 runs 10 residues. The V end was cut by 3 bases, the J end by 11 bases, with 7 bases between.

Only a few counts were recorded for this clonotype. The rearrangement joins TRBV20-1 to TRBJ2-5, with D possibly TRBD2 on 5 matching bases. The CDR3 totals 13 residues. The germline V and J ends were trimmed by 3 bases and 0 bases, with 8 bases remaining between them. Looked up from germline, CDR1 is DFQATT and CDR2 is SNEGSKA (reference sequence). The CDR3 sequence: CSARTTYQETQYF. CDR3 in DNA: TGCAGTGCTAGGACTACGTACCAAGAGACCCAGTACTTC.

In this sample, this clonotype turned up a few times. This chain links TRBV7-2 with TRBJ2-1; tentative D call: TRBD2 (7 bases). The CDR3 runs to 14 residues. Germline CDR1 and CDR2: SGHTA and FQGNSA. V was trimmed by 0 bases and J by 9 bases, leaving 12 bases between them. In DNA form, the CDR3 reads TGTGCCAGCAGCTTAGCGGGGGGGCTTGGTGAGCAGTTCTTC. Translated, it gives CASSLAGGLGEQFF.

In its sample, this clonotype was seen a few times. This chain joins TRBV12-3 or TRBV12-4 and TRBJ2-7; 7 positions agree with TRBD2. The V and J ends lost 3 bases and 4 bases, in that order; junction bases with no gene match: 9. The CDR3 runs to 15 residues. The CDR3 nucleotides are TGTGCCAGCAGTTTGGAGGCGGGAGAGGATTACGAGCAGTACTTC. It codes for CASSLEAGEDYEQYF.

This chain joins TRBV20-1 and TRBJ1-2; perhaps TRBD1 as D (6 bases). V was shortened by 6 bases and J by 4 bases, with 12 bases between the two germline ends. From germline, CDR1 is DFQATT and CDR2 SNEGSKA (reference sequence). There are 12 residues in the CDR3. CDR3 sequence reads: CSAPTGSYGYTF. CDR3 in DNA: TGCAGTGCGCCCACAGGGAGCTATGGCTACACCTTC.

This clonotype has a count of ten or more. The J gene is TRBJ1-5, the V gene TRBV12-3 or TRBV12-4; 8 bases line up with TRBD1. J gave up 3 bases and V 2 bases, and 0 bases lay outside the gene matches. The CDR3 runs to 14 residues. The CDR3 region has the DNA TGTGCCAGCAGTTTACAGGGGGCCAATCAGCCCCAGCATTTT. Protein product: CASSLQGANQPQHF.

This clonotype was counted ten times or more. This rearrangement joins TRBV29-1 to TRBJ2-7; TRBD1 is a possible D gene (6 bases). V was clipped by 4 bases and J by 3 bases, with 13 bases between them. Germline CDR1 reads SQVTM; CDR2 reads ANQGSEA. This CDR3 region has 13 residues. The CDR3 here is CSVGGSGDYEQYF. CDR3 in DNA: TGCAGCGTTGGGGGATCAGGGGACTACGAGCAGTACTTC.

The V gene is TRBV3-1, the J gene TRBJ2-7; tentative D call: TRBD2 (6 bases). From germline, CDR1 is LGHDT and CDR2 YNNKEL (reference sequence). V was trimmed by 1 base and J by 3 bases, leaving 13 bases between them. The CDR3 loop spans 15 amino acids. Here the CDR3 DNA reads TGTGCCAGCAGCCAAGGCGTACTAGCAGTCTACGAGCAGTACTTC. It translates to CASSQGVLAVYEQYF.

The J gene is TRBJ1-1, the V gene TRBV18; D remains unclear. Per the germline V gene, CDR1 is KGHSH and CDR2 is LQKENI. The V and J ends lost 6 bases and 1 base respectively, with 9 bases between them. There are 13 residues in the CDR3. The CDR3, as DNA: TGTGCCAGCTCGTGGAGGCCGAACACTGAAGCTTTCTTT. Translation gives CASSWRPNTEAFF.

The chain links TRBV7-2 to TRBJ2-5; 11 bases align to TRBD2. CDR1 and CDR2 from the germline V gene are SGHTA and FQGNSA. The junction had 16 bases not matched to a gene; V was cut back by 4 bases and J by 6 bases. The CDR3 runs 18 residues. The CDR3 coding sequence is TGTGCCAGCAGCTCACCCAGGGATACTAGCGGGAGTGTCAAGACCCAGTACTTC. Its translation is CASSSPRDTSGSVKTQYF.

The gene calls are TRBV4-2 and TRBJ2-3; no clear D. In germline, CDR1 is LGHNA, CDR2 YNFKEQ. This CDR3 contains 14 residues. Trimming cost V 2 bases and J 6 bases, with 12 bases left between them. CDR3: CASSQFRFGDTQYF. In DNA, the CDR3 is TGTGCCAGCAGCCAATTTCGCTTCGGTGATACGCAGTATTTT.

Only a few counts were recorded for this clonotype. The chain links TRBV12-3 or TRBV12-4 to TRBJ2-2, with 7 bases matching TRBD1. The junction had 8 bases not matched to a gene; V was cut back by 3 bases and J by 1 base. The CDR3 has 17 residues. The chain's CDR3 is CASSFPGQDRNTGELFF. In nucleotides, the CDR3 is TGTGCCAGCAGTTTCCCCGGACAGGACAGGAACACCGGGGAGCTGTTTTTT.

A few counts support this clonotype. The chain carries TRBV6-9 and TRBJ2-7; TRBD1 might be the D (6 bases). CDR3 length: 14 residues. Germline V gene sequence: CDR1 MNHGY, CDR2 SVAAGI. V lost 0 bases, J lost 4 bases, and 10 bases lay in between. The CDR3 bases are TGTGCCAGCAGTTATTCAGGGGGAGAATACGAGCAGTACTTC. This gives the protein CASSYSGGEYEQYF.

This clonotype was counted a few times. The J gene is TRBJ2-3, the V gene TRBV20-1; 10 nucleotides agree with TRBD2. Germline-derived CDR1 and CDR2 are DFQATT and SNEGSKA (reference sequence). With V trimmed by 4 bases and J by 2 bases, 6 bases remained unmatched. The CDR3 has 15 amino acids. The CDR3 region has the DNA TGCAGTGCTATATCTAGCGGGGGCCCCACAGATACGCAGTATTTT. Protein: CSAISSGGPTDTQYF.